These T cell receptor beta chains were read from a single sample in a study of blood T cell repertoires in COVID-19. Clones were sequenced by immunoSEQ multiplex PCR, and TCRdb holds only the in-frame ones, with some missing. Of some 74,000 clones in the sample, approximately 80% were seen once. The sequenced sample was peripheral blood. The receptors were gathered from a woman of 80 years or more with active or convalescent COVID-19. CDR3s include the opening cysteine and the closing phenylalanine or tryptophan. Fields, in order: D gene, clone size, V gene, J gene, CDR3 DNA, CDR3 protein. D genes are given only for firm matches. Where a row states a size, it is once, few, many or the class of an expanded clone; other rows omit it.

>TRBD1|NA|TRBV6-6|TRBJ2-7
TGTGCCAGCAGTACAGGGGGATCCCTCTACGAGCAGTACTTC
CASSTGGSLYEQYF
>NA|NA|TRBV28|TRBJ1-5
TGTGCCAGCAGTGCATCGACAGGAGGCAATCAGCCCCAGCATTTT
CASSASTGGNQPQHF
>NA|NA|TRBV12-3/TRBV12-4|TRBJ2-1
TGTGCCAGCAGTCAACTATACAATGAGCAGTTCTTC
CASSQLYNEQFF
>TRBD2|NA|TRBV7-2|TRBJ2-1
TGTGCCAGCAGCACACGACTAGCGGATGAGCAGTTCTTC
CASSTRLADEQFF
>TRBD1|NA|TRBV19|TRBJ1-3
TGTGCCAGTAGCCCGACAGGGTATGGAAACACCATATATTTT
CASSPTGYGNTIYF
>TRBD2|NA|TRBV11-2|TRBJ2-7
TGTGCCAGCAGCTTAGCTAGCGGGACTATTTACGAGCAGTACTTC
CASSLASGTIYEQYF
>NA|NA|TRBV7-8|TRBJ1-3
TGTGCCGGAGACCGCCTGAGCTCTGGAAACACCATATATTTT
CAGDRLSSGNTIYF
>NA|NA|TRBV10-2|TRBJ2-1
TGCGCCAGCGCCAACCGAGGAGGGAATGAGCAGTTCTTC
CASANRGGNEQFF
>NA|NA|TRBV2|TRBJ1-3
TGTGCCAGCAGTGAAGGAGTGAGTGCTGGAAACACCATATATTTT
CASSEGVSAGNTIYF
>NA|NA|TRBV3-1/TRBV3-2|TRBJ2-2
TGTGCCAGCAGCCCCGGGACAACGAACACCGGGGAGCTGTTTTTT
CASSPGTTNTGELFF
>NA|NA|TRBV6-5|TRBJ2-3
TGTGCCACCACTTCTGACAGGATCCTTCTGTATTTT
CATTSDRILLYF
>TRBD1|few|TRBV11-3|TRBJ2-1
TGTGCCAGCAGCTTAAGAGGGACAGGGGGCAATGAGCAGTTCTTC
CASSLRGTGGNEQFF
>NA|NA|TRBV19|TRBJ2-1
TGTGCCAGTAGTACCCGGACAGTAAGCTCCTACAATGAGCAGTTCTTC
CASSTRTVSSYNEQFF
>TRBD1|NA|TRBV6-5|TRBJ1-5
TGTGCCAGCAGTACGGGACAGCTCAGCAATCAGCCCCAGCATTTT
CASSTGQLSNQPQHF
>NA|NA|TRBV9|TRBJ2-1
TGTGCCAGCAGCGTAGATCCCCCGGGAGTGGATGAGCAGTTCTTC
CASSVDPPGVDEQFF
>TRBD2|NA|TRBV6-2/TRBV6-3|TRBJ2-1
TGTGCCAGCAGTAATAAGGGACTAGCTCGTAGGAATGAGCAGTTCTTC
CASSNKGLARRNEQFF
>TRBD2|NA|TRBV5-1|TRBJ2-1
TGCGCCAGCAGCTTGGGGCTAGCGGGAGGGGTATACAATGAGCAGTTCTTC
CASSLGLAGGVYNEQFF
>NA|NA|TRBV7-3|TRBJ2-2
TGTGCCAGCAGGGACAGCACGAACACCGGGGAGCTGTTTTTT
CASRDSTNTGELFF
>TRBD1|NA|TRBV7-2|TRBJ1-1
TGTGCCAGCAGCTCCCCATTAAGGACAGGGCGCGCTTTCTTT
CASSSPLRTGRAFF